This TCR beta chain is from a study of breast tumors, draining lymph nodes, adjacent tissues. The germline V and J ends were trimmed by 7 bases and 5 bases, with 12 bases remaining between them. This CDR3 spans 14 amino acids. TCRdb re-called the multiplex PCR reads through MiXCR, storing one row per CDR3 protein. The repertoire holds approximately 190,000 distinct CDR3 sequences, with around a third as singletons. This clonotype ranks as medium-sized (0.01 to 0.1%). No antigen is known for it. Samples came from axillary lymph nodes draining the breast cancer. Notes on the study in general: Luminal-like breast cancer showed significantly higher tumor–nontumor repertoire similarity than basal-like. The lymph node origin of tumor T cells was framed as consistent with a hypothesis, not demonstrated.

The rearrangement uses TRBV12-3 or TRBV12-4 and TRBJ1-6; possible D gene TRBD1, 5 bases. Input material: axillary lymph node tissue. This TCR came from a female donor with breast cancer. Some clones in this sample may be carry-over from other donors' samples. In nucleotides, the CDR3 is TGTGCCAGCAATGGGGGGATAAATAATTCACCCCTCCACTTT. It specifies CASNGGINNSPLHF.